These 27 T cell receptor beta chains were all obtained from the same sample, sequenced in a study of blood T cell repertoires in COVID-19. Sequencing used immunoSEQ multiplex PCR; TCRdb keeps in-frame clones, though not all of them. Of nearly 70,000 clones listed, approximately 88% are singletons. The specimen was peripheral blood. The receptors here all came from a woman in her 70s with acute or convalescent COVID-19.

This chain connects TRBV7-8 to TRBJ2-1; TRBD1 matches at 12 bases. V shed 4 bases, J shed 7 bases, and the junction held 5 bases outside the gene matches. Germline V gene lookup returns CDR1 SGHVS and CDR2 FQNEAQ. The CDR3 runs to 15 residues. The DNA for the CDR3 is TGTGCCAGCAGCTCCGGGACAGGGGGCGCGAATGAGCAGTTCTTC. Its protein is CASSSGTGGANEQFF.

The chain uses TRBV28 and TRBJ2-7; 12 bases are a match to TRBD1. The CDR3 is made up of 18 amino acids. The germline CDR1 and CDR2 sequences are MDHEN and SYDVKM. Losses at the gene ends were 5 bases for V and 0 bases for J; bases not matched to a gene: 11. CDR3 sequence (DNA): TGTGCCAGCAGTCGAGAGCGGGACAGGGGGCGCCCCTCCTACGAGCAGTACTTC. This translates into CASSRERDRGRPSYEQYF.

The rearrangement links TRBV19 to TRBJ2-5; TRBD1 matches at 9 bases. J was trimmed by 3 bases and V by 5 bases; bases with no gene match: 10. CDR1 is LNHDA and CDR2 is SQIVND in the germline V gene (reference sequence). The CDR3 spans 16 residues. The CDR3 bases are TGTGCCAGTAGTTTAACCGGGACAGGGTGGGAAGAGACCCAGTACTTC. The encoded protein is CASSLTGTGWEETQYF.

V is TRBV2 and J is TRBJ2-3; D unresolved. The CDR3 has 13 residues. The V gene's germline CDR1 is SNHLY and CDR2 FYNNEI. Trimming shortened V by 3 bases and J by 7 bases, and 11 bases separated the two germline ends. The CDR3: CASSEGRVHTQYF. The CDR3 DNA sequence: TGTGCCAGCAGTGAGGGTCGGGTCCATACGCAGTATTTT.

The chain carries TRBV28 and TRBJ2-3; D is unclear. Per germline, CDR1 MDHEN and CDR2 SYDVKM. The CDR3 length is 15 residues. V lost 2 bases to trimming and J lost 0 bases, with 9 bases between them. Here the CDR3 reads CASSLRVPSTDTQYF. The CDR3 DNA reads as TGTGCCAGCAGTTTACGGGTACCTAGCACAGATACGCAGTATTTT.

The chain joins TRBV3-1 (or the pseudogene TRBV3-2) to TRBJ1-1, with D hard to call. The CDR3 runs 13 residues. Looked up from germline, CDR1 is LGHDT and CDR2 is YNNKEL (reference sequence). V lost 3 bases and J lost 0, with 5 bases in between. This CDR3 reads CASSQRMNTEAFF. The CDR3 DNA is TGTGCCAGCAGCCAGAGGATGAACACTGAAGCTTTCTTT.

This chain uses TRBV6-2 or TRBV6-3 with TRBJ1-5; 8 bases match TRBD1. With 2 bases clipped from V and 2 bases from J, the junction kept 5 bases outside the gene matches. Germline lookup yields CDR1 MNHEY and CDR2 SVGEGT. There are 16 residues in the CDR3. CDR3 sequence (DNA): TGTGCCAGCAGTTACGGCCAGGGGGCTCGCAATCAGCCCCAGCATTTT. Its translation: CASSYGQGARNQPQHF.

The V and J genes are TRBV20-1 and TRBJ1-5; no clear D. V was clipped by 3 bases and J by 5 bases, with 14 bases between them. The CDR3 is 14 residues long. Germline V gives CDR1 DFQATT, CDR2 SNEGSKA (reference sequence). CDR3 amino acids: CSASSTSGHQPQHF. CDR3 bases: TGCAGTGCTAGTTCGACTAGTGGCCATCAGCCCCAGCATTTT.

The genes are TRBV30 and TRBJ1-2, with D possibly matching TRBD1 (6 bases). Germline lookup yields CDR1 GTSNPN and CDR2 SVGIG (reference sequence). The V and J ends lost 4 bases and 6 bases respectively, with 18 bases between them. The CDR3 runs 14 residues. DNA of the CDR3: TGTGCCTGGACGCTCAGGGGATCTTTTGATGGCTACACCTTC. This codes for CAWTLRGSFDGYTF.

The rearrangement joins TRBV5-6 to TRBJ1-4; maybe TRBD1 (6 bases). V was clipped by 4 bases and J by 2 bases, with 15 bases between them. Germline lookup yields CDR1 SGHDT and CDR2 YYEEEE. The CDR3 sequence is 16 residues long. The CDR3 region has the DNA TGTGCCAGCAGCCTGACAGGACCAGCGACTAATGAAAAACTGTTTTTT. Encoded protein: CASSLTGPATNEKLFF.

The rearrangement uses TRBV9 and TRBJ2-6; D not certain. V lost 0 bases and J 0 bases, leaving 10 bases between the germline ends. The CDR3 is 17 amino acids. Germline V gene lookup returns CDR1 SGDLS and CDR2 YYNGEE. Here the CDR3 reads CASSVGWANSGANVLTF. The CDR3 bases are TGTGCCAGCAGCGTAGGATGGGCGAACTCTGGGGCCAACGTCCTGACTTTC.

The V and J genes are TRBV28 and TRBJ1-2; D is possibly TRBD1 (6 bases). The CDR3 consists of 15 residues. The germline gives CDR1 MDHEN, CDR2 SYDVKM. V was trimmed by 5 bases and J by 0 bases, leaving 13 bases between them. The CDR3: CASSEGGLSNYGYTF. The CDR3 coding sequence is TGTGCCAGCAGTGAAGGGGGACTATCTAACTATGGCTACACCTTC.

CDR3 sequence reads: CASSQGYAEAFF. The CDR3 bases are TGTGCCAGCAGCCAGGGATACGCTGAAGCTTTCTTT. The chain uses TRBV11-2 and TRBJ1-1, with D perhaps matching TRBD1 (5 bases). The CDR3 covers 12 residues. The ends were cut back, 5 bases at V and 6 bases at J, with 10 bases in the middle. Germline CDR1 and CDR2: SGHAT and FQNNGV. The whole variable domain, filled in from reference TRBV11-2 and TRBJ1-1, reads EAGVAQSPRYKIIEKRQSVAFWCNPISGHATLYWYQQILGQGPKLLIQFQNNGVVDDSQLPKDRFSAERLKGVDSTLKIQPAKLEDSAVYLCASSQGYAEAFFGQGTRLTVV.

The J gene is TRBJ1-2, the V gene TRBV2; 11 nucleotides align to TRBD1. This CDR3 has 14 amino acids. V lost 8 bases and J lost 8; bases outside the gene matches: 10. Germline V gene lookup returns CDR1 SNHLY and CDR2 FYNNEI. This CDR3 reads CASLALDRGLGYTF. The CDR3 bases are TGTGCCAGCTTGGCCCTGGACAGGGGGCTCGGCTACACCTTC.

The gene calls are TRBV27 and TRBJ2-7; TRBD1 matches at 10 bases. The CDR3 covers 16 residues. The junction had 10 bases not matched to a gene; V was cut back by 4 bases and J by 4 bases. Germline CDR1 reads MNHEY; CDR2 reads SMNVEV (reference sequence). Written as DNA, the CDR3 is TGTGCCAGCAGTTCTGGGCTCCCGGGACAGGGGTACGAGCAGTACTTC. It yields the protein CASSSGLPGQGYEQYF.

V usage is TRBV30 and J usage is TRBJ1-1, with 7 bases aligning to TRBD1. The ends lost 0 bases at V and 1 base at J; junction bases unmatched: 2. CDR1 is GTSNPN and CDR2 is SVGIG in the germline V gene (reference sequence). The CDR3 is 14 amino acids. The CDR3 bases are TGTGCCTGGAGTGTCGCAGGGGGGAACACTGAAGCTTTCTTT. Protein sequence: CAWSVAGGNTEAFF.

V and J are TRBV28 and TRBJ1-2, with D possibly matching TRBD1 (5 bases). The V gene lost 5 bases and the J gene lost 5 bases, with 9 bases spanning the gap. The CDR3 runs 12 residues. The V gene's germline CDR1 is MDHEN and CDR2 SYDVKM. For the CDR3, the DNA is TGTGCCAGCAGTCCTCCAGGGTATGGCTACACCTTC. It yields the protein CASSPPGYGYTF.

The chain employs TRBV28 and TRBJ1-1; 8 bases match TRBD1. CDR3 length: 14 amino acids. Germline V gives CDR1 MDHEN, CDR2 SYDVKM. After removal of 3 bases from V and 9 bases from J, the junction contained 9 bases not matched to a gene. In nucleotides, the CDR3 is TGTGCCAGCAGTTTCCGGCCAGGACAGGGAAAAGCTTTCTTT. Amino acids: CASSFRPGQGKAFF.

V is TRBV7-2 and J is TRBJ2-7; TRBD1 matches at 7 bases. After removal of 4 bases from V and 2 bases from J, the junction contained 11 bases not matched to a gene. The CDR3 runs to 16 residues. The germline V gene has CDR1 SGHTA and CDR2 FQGNSA. The CDR3 sequence is CASSSGGQRIPYEQYF. For the CDR3, the DNA is TGTGCCAGCAGCTCAGGGGGACAGCGTATCCCCTACGAGCAGTACTTC.

CDR3 loop: CASSPPSTGVNTEAFF. In DNA, the CDR3 is TGTGCCAGCTCACCACCCTCGACAGGGGTGAACACTGAAGCTTTCTTT. This chain joins TRBV18 and TRBJ1-1; 8 bases align to TRBD1. Germline assignment: CDR1 KGHSH and CDR2 LQKENI. V trimming: 0 bases; J trimming: 0 bases; junction bases outside the gene matches: 3. There are 16 residues in the CDR3.

The J gene is TRBJ2-7, the V gene TRBV5-6; 10 nucleotides agree with TRBD1. V lost 4 bases, J lost 6 bases, and 13 bases stayed unmatched. This CDR3 has 16 amino acids. Germline-derived CDR1 and CDR2 are SGHDT and YYEEEE. In DNA form, the CDR3 reads TGTGCCAGCAGCCCCTCTGTCCCCAGGACAGGGGGCGAGCAGTACTTC. This codes for CASSPSVPRTGGEQYF.

This chain connects TRBV6-5 to TRBJ2-3; a possible D gene is TRBD2 (7 bases). V lost 2 bases and J lost 3, with 9 bases in between. The CDR3 consists of 14 residues. CDR1 and CDR2 (germline): MNHEY, SVGAGI. CDR3 nucleotides: TGTGCCAGCAGTTACCGGGGGGCTACAGATACGCAGTATTTT. The encoded protein is CASSYRGATDTQYF.

Notes on this clone: The junction departs from the called germline gene at one end, perhaps through a read error. The chain uses TRBV5-1 and TRBJ1-1; weak D call: TRBD1 (5 bases). The germline CDR1 and CDR2 sequences are SGHRS and YFSETQ. CDR3 size: 11 residues. The CDR3, as DNA: TGCGCCAGCAGCTTGGGGCCGGACACGTCCTTT. Translated: CASSLGPDTSF. Full variable domain (rest looked up from reference TRBV5-1 and TRBJ1-1): KAGVTQTPRYLIKTRGQQVTLSCSPISGHRSVSWYQQTPGQGLQFLFEYFSETQRNKGNFPGRFSGRQFSNSRSEMNVSTLELGDSALYLCASSLGPDTSFGQGTRLTVV.

This chain uses TRBV23-1 with TRBJ1-2, with 7 bases lining up with TRBD1. TRBV23-1 is sorted into the ORF group, with uncertain function. This CDR3 spans 13 amino acids. After removal of 6 bases from V and 6 bases from J, the junction contained 7 bases not matched to a gene. The CDR3 nucleotides are TGCGCCAGCAGGGCGACAGGGAGAGATGGCTACACCTTC. This sequence encodes CASRATGRDGYTF.

This chain joins TRBV2 and TRBJ1-5, with a tentative D call TRBD1 (6 bases). V was shortened by 5 bases and J by 6 bases, with 14 bases between the two germline ends. This CDR3 has 14 amino acids. From germline, CDR1 is SNHLY and CDR2 FYNNEI. The CDR3 region has the DNA TGTGCCAGCAGTCTACAGGGTAATGGTCAGCCCCAGCATTTT. It yields the protein CASSLQGNGQPQHF.

This chain connects TRBV2 to TRBJ1-6; 10 nucleotides line up with TRBD1. CDR3 size: 15 residues. J lost 6 bases, V lost 6 bases, and 5 bases had no gene match. The germline gives CDR1 SNHLY, CDR2 FYNNEI. CDR3 region: CASSGTGAGNSPLHF. The CDR3 DNA sequence: TGTGCCAGCAGCGGGACAGGGGCGGGTAATTCACCCCTCCACTTT. The whole variable domain, remainder taken from reference TRBV2 and TRBJ1-6, is EPEVTQTPSHQVTQMGQEVILRCVPISNHLYFYWYRQILGQKVEFLVSFYNNEISEKSEIFDDQFSVERPDGSNFTLKIRSTKLEDSAMYFCASSGTGAGNSPLHFGNGTRLTVT.

The chain carries TRBV28 and TRBJ2-2; TRBD2 agrees at 10 bases. CDR1 is MDHEN, CDR2 SYDVKM, per germline. The length of the CDR3 is 15 residues. Trimming at V came to 6 bases and at J to 1 base, leaving 2 bases not matched to a gene. DNA of the CDR3: TGTGCCAGCAGCCGGACTAGCGGGAACACCGGGGAGCTGTTTTTT. Amino acid sequence: CASSRTSGNTGELFF.